A single sample gave rise to the 29 T cell receptor beta chains below, sequenced in a study of human T cells and chemical hapten exposure. The time point denotes: pre-sensitization, week 0. Treatment noted: therapeutic diphenylcyclopropenone sensitization with weekly scalp DPC. TCRdb ran MiXCR on the RACE reads and lists one entry per CDR3 protein. The sample lists more than 300,000 distinct CDR3 sequences, approximately 5.1% occurring once. Sequences were derived from whole blood, sampled in connection with sensitization to the hapten diphenylcyclopropenone (DPC). These receptors all stem from a woman between 45 and 60 years old with alopecia areata. Some clones in this sample may be carry-over from other donors' samples.

There are a few counts of this clonotype. J is TRBJ2-2 and V is TRBV29-1; a possible D gene is TRBD2 (5 bases). This CDR3 has 13 amino acids. Germline V gene lookup returns CDR1 SQVTM and CDR2 ANQGSEA. V was pared by 4 bases and J by 6 bases, with 12 bases between. CDR3 bases: TGCAGCGTTGGAATGGGAGTATCCGGGGAGCTGTTTTTT. Its translation: CSVGMGVSGELFF.

The sample holds a few counts of this clonotype. The germline gene is not matched at one end of the junction; a read error may be the cause. This chain joins TRBV6-6 and TRBJ1-1; D unclear. The CDR3 totals 12 residues. Looked up from germline, CDR1 is MNHNY and CDR2 is SVGAGI (reference sequence). CDR3 residues: CASIYMNTEAFF. DNA for the CDR3: TGTGCCAGCATTTACATGAACACTGAAGCTTTCTTT.

The rearrangement joins TRBV5-1 to TRBJ1-1; 7 bases map to TRBD1. J lost 2 bases, V lost 1 base, and 5 bases had no gene match. The germline V gene has CDR1 SGHRS and CDR2 YFSETQ. CDR3 length: 15 amino acids. CDR3 residues: CASSLIQGENTEAFF. The CDR3 DNA follows: TGCGCCAGCAGCTTGATTCAGGGGGAAAACACTGAAGCTTTCTTT.

The chain joins TRBV5-5 to TRBJ2-3, with TRBD2 matching 7 bases. J gave up 9 bases and V 2 bases, and 9 bases lay outside the gene matches. Looked up from germline, CDR1 is SGHKS and CDR2 is YYEKEE (reference sequence). The CDR3 totals 14 residues. The CDR3 bases are TGTGCCAGCAGCTTAGTGGTGACTAGCCCCACGCAGTATTTT. Translation: CASSLVVTSPTQYF. The entire variable domain, with the rest obtained from reference TRBV5-5 and TRBJ2-3, is as follows: DAGVTQSPTHLIKTRGQQVTLRCSPISGHKSVSWYQQVLGQGPQFIFQYYEKEERGRGNFPDRFSARQFPNYSSELNVNALLLGDSALYLCASSLVVTSPTQYFGPGTRLTVL.

This clonotype was detected many times. The chain couples TRBV5-1 to TRBJ2-7; 12 bases agree with TRBD1. The CDR3 totals 16 residues. CDR1 SGHRS and CDR2 YFSETQ come from the germline V gene. V was clipped by 4 bases and J by 6 bases; unmatched bases: 11. The CDR3: CASSTGQGALGVEQYF. Here the CDR3 DNA reads TGCGCCAGCAGCACGGGACAGGGGGCGCTCGGAGTCGAGCAGTACTTC.

The rearrangement joins TRBV4-1 to TRBJ1-1, with unresolved D. The germline V gene encodes CDR1 MGHRA and CDR2 YSYEKL. This CDR3 contains 14 residues. V lost 5 bases and J lost 6, with 16 bases in between. The CDR3 DNA is TGCGCCAGCAGCTGCGGACCCTTAGGGTCTGAAGCTTTCTTT. Its translation: CASSCGPLGSEAFF.

There are a few counts of this clonotype. The chain uses TRBV11-3 and TRBJ2-1; 9 bases agree with TRBD1. The ends lost 5 bases at V and 6 bases at J; junction bases unmatched: 8. CDR3 size: 15 residues. Germline CDR1 reads SGHNT; CDR2 reads YENEEA. The CDR3, as DNA: TGTGCCAGCAGCCCCCAACCGACAGGGGGCAATGAGCAGTTCTTC. This encodes CASSPQPTGGNEQFF.

This clonotype was seen a few times. J is TRBJ2-4 and V is TRBV5-1; D may be TRBD1 or TRBD2 (5 bases each). CDR1 is SGHRS and CDR2 is YFSETQ in the germline V gene. Trimming pared 4 bases from V and 1 base from J, leaving 15 bases between. The CDR3 length is 16 residues. The CDR3 spells CASSGTGDEAKNIQYF. In DNA form, the CDR3 reads TGCGCCAGCAGCGGGACCGGGGACGAGGCCAAAAACATTCAGTACTTC.

This clonotype was recorded a few times. V and J are TRBV3-1 and TRBJ1-1; maybe TRBD1 (6 bases). There are 13 residues in the CDR3. The ends were cut back, 0 bases at V and 8 bases at J, with 10 bases in the middle. Germline V gene sequence: CDR1 LGHDT, CDR2 YNNKEL (reference sequence). The CDR3 DNA is TGTGCCAGCAGCCAAGAAGGGGGGAAAGAAGCTTTCTTT. Amino acid sequence: CASSQEGGKEAFF.

There are a few counts of this clonotype. This sequence joins TRBV7-6 and TRBJ1-2; D might be TRBD1 (5 bases). With 2 bases removed from V and 5 bases from J, the gap between germline ends came to 21 bases. CDR3 length equals 17 residues. Germline CDR1 and CDR2: SGHVS and FNYEAQ. Here the CDR3 DNA reads TGTGCCAGCAGCTTATATCGCGGGAGCCGGGACGGATATGGCTACACCTTC. Translated: CASSLYRGSRDGYGYTF.

This clonotype came up a few times. The chain recombines TRBV2 with TRBJ1-2; 9 bases match TRBD1. The germline V gene has CDR1 SNHLY and CDR2 FYNNEI. The V segment lost 7 bases and the J segment 6 bases; nucleotides outside the gene matches: 9. This CDR3 spans 14 amino acids. The DNA for the CDR3 is TGTGCCAGCATTGCCCGGACAGGGGCGGATGGCTACACCTTC. Its translation is CASIARTGADGYTF.

The gene calls are TRBV4-2 and TRBJ1-2, with a tentative D call TRBD1 (5 bases). The CDR3 extends over 16 amino acids. Trimming shortened V by 0 bases and J by 3 bases, and 14 bases separated the two germline ends. The germline V gene encodes CDR1 LGHNA and CDR2 YNFKEQ. The CDR3 protein is CASSQDEMGVYYGYTF. CDR3 nucleotide sequence: TGTGCCAGCAGCCAAGATGAGATGGGGGTCTACTATGGCTACACCTTC.

This clonotype was counted at least ten times. V gene TRBV28 combines with J gene TRBJ2-1; 14 nucleotides line up with TRBD2. This CDR3 has 16 residues. Losses at the gene ends were 5 bases for V and 7 bases for J; bases not matched to a gene: 7. The germline V gene has CDR1 MDHEN and CDR2 SYDVKM. CDR3 DNA: TGTGCCAGCAGTCAGACTAGCGGGAGGGCCGGAAATGAGCAGTTCTTC. Translated: CASSQTSGRAGNEQFF.

This clonotype was recorded many times. Here the CDR3 reads CASSSYRTGGTETQYF. The CDR3 bases are TGTGCCAGCAGTTCCTACCGGACAGGGGGCACAGAGACCCAGTACTTC. The genes are TRBV28 and TRBJ2-5, with TRBD1 identical over 11 bases. Germline loops: CDR1 MDHEN, CDR2 SYDVKM. J gave up 4 bases and V 4 bases, and 8 bases lay outside the gene matches. The CDR3 is 16 residues long.

In its sample, this clonotype was seen many times. The chain recombines TRBV7-3 with TRBJ2-2; D gene uncertain. The V end lost 1 base, the J end lost 4 bases, and 4 bases lay between the germline ends. The CDR3 totals 13 residues. Germline CDR1 reads SGHTA; CDR2 reads FQGTGA. CDR3 sequence (DNA): TGTGCCAGCAGCTTAAGTTTCACCGGGGAGCTGTTTTTT. It encodes CASSLSFTGELFF.

This clonotype was seen at least ten times. The chain couples TRBV24-1 to TRBJ2-1; TRBD2 matches 14 bases. The J segment lost 8 bases and the V segment lost 3 bases, leaving 2 bases of the junction unmatched. From germline, CDR1 is KGHDR and CDR2 SFDVKD. This CDR3 spans 15 amino acids. The CDR3 here is CATSDTTSGRDEQFF. Here the CDR3 DNA reads TGTGCCACCAGTGATACGACTAGCGGGAGGGATGAGCAGTTCTTC.

V and J are TRBV27 and TRBJ1-2; 7 bases map to TRBD1. With 2 bases clipped from V and 4 bases from J, the junction kept 16 bases outside the gene matches. The CDR3 consists of 18 residues. Germline lookup yields CDR1 MNHEY and CDR2 SMNVEV (reference sequence). CDR3 nucleotide sequence: TGTGCCAGCAGTTTAAAGGGGGCGGCACGGCAAGCGGTCTATGGCTACACCTTC. Encoded protein: CASSLKGAARQAVYGYTF.

This clonotype was detected only a few times. This rearrangement joins TRBV18 to TRBJ1-3; 8 bases agree with TRBD1. The CDR3 is made up of 15 amino acids. The trim removed 3 bases at V and 5 bases at J, leaving 6 bases unmatched. CDR1 KGHSH and CDR2 LQKENI come from the germline V gene. The CDR3 sequence: CASSPSRTGRNTIYF. CDR3 nucleotide sequence: TGTGCCAGCTCACCGTCCCGGACAGGGAGAAACACCATATATTTT. Drawing the rest from reference TRBV18 and TRBJ1-3, the complete variable domain is NAGVMQNPRHLVRRRGQEARLRCSPMKGHSHVYWYRQLPEEGLKFMVYLQKENIIDESGMPKERFSAEFPKEGPSILRIQQVVRGDSAAYFCASSPSRTGRNTIYFGEGSWLTVV.

This clonotype was recorded many times. This chain uses TRBV6-5 with TRBJ1-1; D uncertain. Trimming cost V 5 bases and J 0 bases, with 13 bases left between them. The V gene's germline CDR1 is MNHEY and CDR2 SVGAGI. CDR3 size: 15 residues. CDR3 sequence reads: CASSTSGMMNTEAFF. The CDR3 DNA sequence: TGTGCCAGCAGTACGTCCGGGATGATGAACACTGAAGCTTTCTTT.

This clonotype was seen at least ten times. CDR3 loop: CASSLDRGGYTF. For the CDR3, the DNA is TGTGCCAGCAGTTTAGACAGGGGTGGCTACACCTTC. The chain links TRBV12-3 or TRBV12-4 to TRBJ1-2, with 7 positions matching TRBD1. The CDR3 length is 12 residues. The trim removed 1 base at V and 7 bases at J, leaving 0 bases unmatched.

The chain links TRBV12-3 or TRBV12-4 to TRBJ2-1; 7 nucleotides line up with TRBD1. This CDR3 has 15 residues. The J segment lost 4 bases and the V segment lost 5 bases, leaving 8 bases of the junction unmatched. CDR3 in amino acids: CASSGQEGPYNEQFF. The CDR3 DNA is TGTGCCAGCAGTGGACAGGAAGGCCCGTACAATGAGCAGTTCTTC.

This clonotype was counted only a few times. V usage is TRBV28 and J usage is TRBJ2-4, with 9 nucleotides matching TRBD2. The V gene end was trimmed by 1 base and the J gene end by 0 bases; junction bases not matched to a gene: 4. The CDR3 totals 17 residues. Germline CDR1 MDHEN, CDR2 SYDVKM. The CDR3 DNA reads as TGTGCCAGCAGTTTATCTAGCGGGGTTCTAGCCAAAAACATTCAGTACTTC. Translation: CASSLSSGVLAKNIQYF.

This clonotype has at least ten counts. This sequence joins TRBV21-1 and TRBJ2-5; the D call TRBD1 from the table was never checked on the DNA. TRBV21-1 is recorded as a pseudogene. The CDR3 consists of 14 residues. Here the CDR3 reads CASSKAGTQETQYF. The DNA of the CDR3 is TGTGCCAGCAGCAAAGCGGGGACCCAAGAGACCCAGTACTTC.

In this sample, this clonotype turned up a few times. This rearrangement joins TRBV5-6 to TRBJ1-1; TRBD1 is a possible D gene (5 bases). CDR3 size: 13 residues. V was clipped by 1 base and J by 6 bases, with 10 bases between them. Looked up from germline, CDR1 is SGHDT and CDR2 is YYEEEE. The CDR3: CASSLQGSPEAFF. Written as DNA, the CDR3 is TGTGCCAGCAGCTTGCAGGGCAGCCCTGAAGCTTTCTTT.

There are many counts of this clonotype. The V call is TRBV7-9, the J call TRBJ2-3; no firm D call. This CDR3 contains 17 residues. Trimming pared 4 bases from V and 0 bases from J, leaving 17 bases between. Germline CDR1 is SEHNR and CDR2 is FQNEAQ (reference sequence). CDR3 sequence: CASSSGLIPSSTDTQYF. The CDR3 DNA follows: TGTGCCAGCAGCTCGGGTCTCATTCCATCTAGCACAGATACGCAGTATTTT.

This clonotype was seen repeatedly, ten times or more. The chain uses TRBV28 and TRBJ2-7, with 7 nucleotides matching TRBD2. V was pared by 2 bases and J by 7 bases, with 8 bases of the junction left unmatched. Per germline, CDR1 MDHEN and CDR2 SYDVKM. The CDR3 is 14 amino acids. CDR3 sequence reads: CASSLGSGLREQYF. In DNA form, the CDR3 reads TGTGCCAGCAGTTTAGGTAGCGGGCTGAGAGAGCAGTACTTC. The full variable domain, completed using reference TRBV28 and TRBJ2-7, is DVKVTQSSRYLVKRTGEKVFLECVQDMDHENMFWYRQDPGLGLRLIYFSYDVKMKEKGDIPEGYSVSREKKERFSLILESASTNQTSMYLCASSLGSGLREQYFGPGTRLTVT.

This clonotype was seen only a few times. Written as DNA, the CDR3 is TGTGCCAGCAGCGTAGCTACAACTAGCGGGGGGTCAGATACGCAGTATTTT. Protein: CASSVATTSGGSDTQYF. The V and J genes are TRBV9 and TRBJ2-3; TRBD2 agrees at 12 bases. Germline CDR1 and CDR2: SGDLS and YYNGEE. V lost 0 bases and J lost 4; bases outside the gene matches: 6. CDR3 length equals 17 residues. The full variable domain, rest sourced from reference TRBV9 and TRBJ2-3, is DSGVTQTPKHLITATGQRVTLRCSPRSGDLSVYWYQQSLDQGLQFLIQYYNGEERAKGNILERFSAQQFPDLHSELNLSSLELGDSALYFCASSVATTSGGSDTQYFGPGTRLTVL.

The rearrangement uses TRBV29-1 and TRBJ1-1; D might be TRBD1 (5 bases). CDR1 is SQVTM and CDR2 is ANQGSEA in the germline V gene. V lost 7 bases, J lost 4 bases, and 16 bases lay in between. CDR3 length: 13 amino acids. For the CDR3, the DNA is TGCAGCGGGGCGGGGCGCTTAAGCACTGAAGCTTTCTTT. Encoded protein: CSGAGRLSTEAFF.

The rearrangement links TRBV6-6 to TRBJ1-1; no definite D call. Germline V CDR1 and CDR2: MNHNY, SVGAGI (reference sequence). This CDR3 has 12 residues. The V end was cut by 2 bases, the J end by 6 bases, with 7 bases between. In DNA, the CDR3 is TGTGCCAGCAGTTACAACCTTCCTGAAGCTTTCTTT. It yields the protein CASSYNLPEAFF.